This TCR beta chain was identified during a study of T-cell reconstitution after alpha-beta-depleted transplantation in children. Study observations and caveats: There were reportedly several hundred expanded graft clones from which alpha-beta T cells came about two months after transplant. Day-60 TCRbeta diversity that was high in some patients was derived from surviving recipient T cells and thymic progenitors. Newly produced T cells mostly accounted for T-cell counts and diversity one year post-transplant.

Germline V lookup: CDR1 SNHLY, CDR2 FYNNEI. This CDR3 comprises 15 residues. V lost 7 bases and J lost 7; bases outside the gene matches: 8. This clonotype was detected ten times or more. Its antigen is not identified. TCRbeta library construction was performed incorporating unique molecular identifiers. TCRdb re-called the PCR reads through MiXCR, storing one row per CDR3 protein. The sample includes 240,000 or so distinct CDR3 sequences, just under 8.5% of them seen just once. The receptor comes from a male patient aged 10-17 years who had a stem cell transplant for acute lymphoblastic leukemia, so the T cells may come from the graft donor. V usage is TRBV2 and J usage is TRBJ2-2, with 11 bases aligning to TRBD2. The sequencing used PBMCs, mostly from graft donor cells, collected 180 days after TCRalphabeta/CD19-depleted stem cell transplant. CDR3 sequence reads: CASIPGLAASGELFF. Written as DNA, the CDR3 is TGTGCCAGCATACCGGGACTAGCGGCTAGCGGGGAGCTGTTTTTT.